These 28 T cell receptor beta chains originate from one sample sequenced in a study of post-analysis software for immune sequencing data. The study's findings and limits: Higher frequency in patients than in controls was seen for roughly five TRBV segments, with TRBV5-6, TRBV5-1 and TRBV20-1 among them.

Their cognate antigens are unknown. The TCR beta cDNA libraries contained unique molecular identifiers. TCRdb used MiXCR to reprocess the PCR reads, holding one entry per CDR3 protein. The top ten hold approximately 4.5% of the sample, which has 800,000 to 950,000 distinct CDR3 sequences, around 53% seen once. The sample comprised blood. The receptors here all came from a girl aged 5-17 years with multiple sclerosis.

V is TRBV5-1 and J is TRBJ2-1; D not resolved. The CDR3 is 15 residues long. Germline lookup yields CDR1 SGHRS and CDR2 YFSETQ. V was clipped by 0 bases and J by 6 bases, with 13 bases between them. The CDR3 DNA follows: TGCGCCAGCAGCTTGGTGTCCGACACGAGCAATGAGCAGTTCTTC. Encoded protein: CASSLVSDTSNEQFF.

This clonotype has only a few counts. The genes are TRBV2 and TRBJ2-7; 11 bases map to TRBD1. V trimming: 1 base; J trimming: 2 bases; junction bases outside the gene matches: 1. Germline loops: CDR1 SNHLY, CDR2 FYNNEI. This CDR3 region has 15 residues. The CDR3 sequence: CASSEGTGGAYEQYF. The CDR3 nucleotides read TGTGCCAGCAGTGAAGGGACAGGGGGCGCCTACGAGCAGTACTTC.

This chain links TRBV6-5 with TRBJ2-5; TRBD1 might be the D (6 bases). This CDR3 is built from 14 residues. Germline values: CDR1 MNHEY, CDR2 SVGAGI. Trimming took 6 bases from V and 2 from J, leaving 13 bases between them. In DNA form, the CDR3 reads TGTGCCAGCAGCAGGACAGTCTTACAAGAGACCCAGTACTTC. Encoded protein: CASSRTVLQETQYF.

This rearrangement joins TRBV7-3 to TRBJ2-1; D is possibly TRBD2 (5 bases). This CDR3 has 13 amino acids. Per the germline V gene, CDR1 is SGHTA and CDR2 is FQGTGA. Trimming shortened V by 4 bases and J by 10 bases, and 14 bases separated the two germline ends. The CDR3 is CASSSDSINEQFF. The CDR3 coding sequence is TGTGCCAGCAGCTCGGACTCGATTAACGAGCAGTTCTTC.

DNA of the CDR3: TGTGCCAGCAGTTACTACCGGGACAACGCCAGGAGCTCCTACGAGCAGTACTTC. It translates to CASSYYRDNARSSYEQYF. The V call is TRBV6-5, the J call TRBJ2-7; tentatively, D is TRBD1 (6 bases). Germline V gives CDR1 MNHEY, CDR2 SVGAGI. This CDR3 is built from 18 residues. V lost 1 base to trimming and J lost 0 bases, with 19 bases between them.

The gene calls are TRBV15 and TRBJ2-3; 9 bases map to TRBD1. With 1 base clipped from V and 4 bases from J, the junction kept 9 bases outside the gene matches. Germline V CDR1 and CDR2: LNHNV, YYDKDF (reference sequence). This CDR3 contains 17 residues. In nucleotides, the CDR3 is TGTGCCACCAGCAGAGTCCCGAGGGACAGGGACGCAGATACGCAGTATTTT. Its translation is CATSRVPRDRDADTQYF.

V usage is TRBV28 and J usage is TRBJ2-5; D is unclear. The CDR3 runs 16 residues. Germline CDR1 reads MDHEN; CDR2 reads SYDVKM. Trimming cost V 4 bases and J 5 bases, with 20 bases left between them. The DNA for the CDR3 is TGTGCCAGCAGTTCCCCGGTCCGGACCTACTCGGAGACCCAGTACTTC. Its protein product is CASSSPVRTYSETQYF.

The chain uses TRBV12-3 or TRBV12-4 and TRBJ2-7, with D perhaps TRBD1 or TRBD2 (5 bases each). The V and J ends lost 1 base and 3 bases respectively, with 10 bases between them. The length of the CDR3 is 14 residues. CDR3 protein: CASSLGDGYYEQYF. In DNA, the CDR3 is TGTGCCAGCAGTTTAGGGGACGGGTACTACGAGCAGTACTTC.

Only a few counts were recorded for this clonotype. The CDR3, as DNA: TGTGCCAGCAGCCAAGGGGGAATACGTAACACCGGGGAGCTGTTTTTT. Translation: CASSQGGIRNTGELFF. The J gene is TRBJ2-2, the V gene TRBV3-1; no firm D call. CDR1 LGHDT and CDR2 YNNKEL come from the germline V gene (reference sequence). The CDR3 consists of 16 residues. V lost 1 base and J 2 bases, leaving 11 bases between the germline ends. The entire variable domain, with the rest obtained from reference TRBV3-1 and TRBJ2-2, is as follows: DTAVSQTPKYLVTQMGNDKSIKCEQNLGHDTMYWYKQDSKKFLKIMFSYNNKELIINETVPNRFSPKSPDKAHLNLHINSLELGDSAVYFCASSQGGIRNTGELFFGEGSRLTVL.

The V call is TRBV12-5, the J call TRBJ2-3; no reliable D call. Germline V lookup: CDR1 LGHNT, CDR2 FRNRAP. This CDR3 spans 14 amino acids. Between the trimmed V and J ends, which lost 3 bases and 0 bases, there was a span of 7 bases. CDR3 loop: CASGFSSSTDTQYF. For the CDR3, the DNA is TGTGCTAGTGGTTTCTCCTCGAGCACAGATACGCAGTATTTT.

V is TRBV4-1 and J is TRBJ2-5; 8 positions match TRBD1. The J call may not be correct, given that the DNA end is closer to TRBJ2-7. The CDR3 has 14 amino acids. Germline V gene lookup returns CDR1 MGHRA and CDR2 YSYEKL. CDR3 DNA: TGCGCCAGCAGCCCGAGGACAGGGCTAAACGAGCAGTACTTC. Protein product: CASSPRTGLNEQYF.

This clonotype occurred a few times. The chain joins TRBV13 to TRBJ2-1; D is possibly TRBD2 (5 bases). CDR3 length equals 17 residues. Trimming left V 5 bases short and J 3 bases short, with 20 bases between. Germline values: CDR1 PRHDT, CDR2 FYEKMQ (reference sequence). The CDR3 sequence: CASSIRHLSAYYNEQFF. The CDR3 nucleotides are TGTGCCAGCAGCATTAGACATCTTAGCGCGTACTACAATGAGCAGTTCTTC.

The rearrangement links TRBV20-1 to TRBJ2-7; perhaps D is TRBD1 or TRBD2 (5 bases each). Germline V lookup: CDR1 DFQATT, CDR2 SNEGSKA (reference sequence). The V and J ends lost 0 bases and 3 bases respectively, with 12 bases between them. The CDR3 has 14 amino acids. The CDR3: CSARETGLGYEQYF. CDR3 in DNA: TGCAGTGCTAGAGAAACAGGACTTGGCTACGAGCAGTACTTC.

This clonotype was counted between two and nine times. The rearrangement joins TRBV7-3 to TRBJ2-3; 11 nucleotides agree with TRBD2. The ends lost 4 bases at V and 5 bases at J; junction bases unmatched: 5. The CDR3 extends over 15 amino acids. CDR1 and CDR2 (germline): SGHTA, FQGTGA. The CDR3 DNA is TGTGCCAGCAGCTCCGTAGCGGGAGGGCGAGATACGCAGTATTTT. It yields the protein CASSSVAGGRDTQYF.

This clonotype was counted between two and nine times. The chain is built from TRBV7-6 and TRBJ2-1, with 7 bases aligning to TRBD1. Per the germline V gene, CDR1 is SGHVS and CDR2 is FNYEAQ. This CDR3 is built from 13 residues. V lost 5 bases to trimming and J lost 10 bases; unmatched junction nucleotides: 8. The CDR3 sequence is CASSPRQGQEQFF. CDR3 DNA: TGTGCCAGCAGCCCGAGACAGGGTCAGGAGCAGTTCTTC.

This clonotype was seen only a few times. The chain uses TRBV6-5 and TRBJ2-7; TRBD2 aligns across 7 bases. V gave up 8 bases and J gave up 3 bases; unmatched junction bases: 10. This CDR3 spans 14 amino acids. Germline CDR1 is MNHEY and CDR2 is SVGAGI. The DNA of the CDR3 is TGTGCCAGCTCCGAAAGGGGAGGGAGCTACGAGCAGTACTTC. Translated, it gives CASSERGGSYEQYF.

This clonotype was recorded only once. V usage is TRBV10-3 and J usage is TRBJ1-2; 7 bases map to TRBD1. Germline lookup yields CDR1 ENHRY and CDR2 SYGVKD. The CDR3 loop spans 15 amino acids. With 6 bases clipped from V and 6 bases from J, the junction kept 13 bases outside the gene matches. The CDR3 sequence: CAISKTGQSPDGYTF. In nucleotides, the CDR3 is TGTGCCATCAGCAAAACGGGACAGTCCCCAGATGGCTACACCTTC.

The chain employs TRBV5-6 and TRBJ2-7; D ambiguous. V lost 2 bases to trimming and J lost 0 bases, with 12 bases between them. The CDR3 consists of 15 residues. Germline V gene lookup returns CDR1 SGHDT and CDR2 YYEEEE. As DNA, the CDR3 is TGTGCCAGCAGCTTCCGACTTAGGTACTCCTACGAGCAGTACTTC. Residues: CASSFRLRYSYEQYF.

The chain recombines TRBV5-1 with TRBJ2-5; D unresolved. Gene TRBJ2-7 matches the end of the DNA better, so the J call may be wrong. Germline lookup yields CDR1 SGHRS and CDR2 YFSETQ. This CDR3 is built from 14 residues. This CDR3 reads CASSLGVDLYEQYF. The CDR3 coding sequence is TGCGCCAGCAGCTTGGGTGTGGACCTCTACGAGCAGTACTTC.

The rearrangement joins TRBV12-3 or TRBV12-4 to TRBJ1-2, with D perhaps matching TRBD1 (6 bases). The germline V and J ends were trimmed by 7 bases and 4 bases, with 16 bases remaining between them. The CDR3 extends over 14 amino acids. The CDR3 nucleotides are TGTGCCAGCACACATCTGGGGGGCGGCTATGGCTACACCTTC. Its translation is CASTHLGGGYGYTF.

A note on this clonotype: At one boundary the junction diverges from the germline segment, which might be a read error. V is TRBV12-3 or TRBV12-4 and J is TRBJ1-2; no clear D. The CDR3 spans 14 residues. In nucleotides, the CDR3 is TGTGTCAGCAGTCCGAAGGGCCTCAACTATGGCTACACCTTC. Translation: CVSSPKGLNYGYTF.

The rearrangement links TRBV11-3 to TRBJ1-1; 7 nucleotides match TRBD1. The CDR3 spans 14 residues. Germline trimming cut 2 bases from V and 6 bases from J; bases unmatched to any gene: 6. CDR1 SGHNT and CDR2 YENEEA come from the germline V gene. Here the CDR3 reads CASSLSAGGPEAFF. CDR3 DNA: TGTGCCAGCAGCTTAAGTGCAGGGGGTCCTGAAGCTTTCTTT.

V gene TRBV6-6 combines with J gene TRBJ1-2, with D unresolved. Trimming left V 9 bases short and J 5 bases short, with 16 bases between. Germline V CDR1 and CDR2: MNHNY, SVGAGI (reference sequence). This CDR3 is built from 13 residues. The CDR3 here is CASAASLAYGYTF. As DNA, the CDR3 is TGTGCCAGTGCGGCCTCCCTGGCGTATGGCTACACCTTC.

The chain uses TRBV29-1 and TRBJ2-7; 12 bases align to TRBD1. Germline CDR1 reads SQVTM; CDR2 reads ANQGSEA. This CDR3 comprises 14 residues. With 6 bases clipped from V and 3 bases from J, the junction kept 6 bases outside the gene matches. The CDR3 DNA reads as TGCAGCGTACTAGGGACAGGGGGCGGCTACGAGCAGTACTTC. It encodes CSVLGTGGGYEQYF.

The chain combines TRBV18 with TRBJ2-2; tentative D call: TRBD1 (6 bases). This CDR3 comprises 16 residues. V lost 3 bases, J lost 1 base, and 12 bases lay in between. Germline V lookup: CDR1 KGHSH, CDR2 LQKENI. CDR3 amino acids: CASSPLQGKNTGELFF. In nucleotides, the CDR3 is TGTGCCAGCTCACCCCTACAGGGCAAGAACACCGGGGAGCTGTTTTTT.

The chain links TRBV15 to TRBJ2-1; maybe TRBD2 (8 bases). Germline loops: CDR1 LNHNV, CDR2 YYDKDF (reference sequence). The CDR3 loop spans 15 amino acids. V was trimmed by 5 bases and J by 7 bases, leaving 18 bases between them. DNA for the CDR3: TGTGCCACCAGCCTACGGGAGGGGGCTGTGAATGAGCAGTTCTTC. Its translation: CATSLREGAVNEQFF.

This clonotype was found a few times. This chain links TRBV14 with TRBJ2-4, with D perhaps TRBD2 (5 bases). The J call may be wrong; the DNA end is better matched by TRBJ2-7. The CDR3 has 14 amino acids. Germline assignment: CDR1 SGHDN and CDR2 FVKESK. The DNA of the CDR3 is TGTGCCAGCAGCCACGGGGAACGGAGGTTCGAGCAGTACTTC. This translates into CASSHGERRFEQYF.

The V and J genes are TRBV29-1 and TRBJ2-3, with D unresolved. CDR3 length equals 13 residues. The germline V and J ends were trimmed by 1 base and 2 bases, with 7 bases remaining between them. Germline lookup yields CDR1 SQVTM and CDR2 ANQGSEA. CDR3 DNA: TGCAGCGTTGAAGTACGGTACACAGATACGCAGTATTTT. Protein product: CSVEVRYTDTQYF.